These 17 T cell receptor beta chains were all obtained from the same sample, sequenced in a study of cytomegalovirus exposure and HLA in healthy donors. Primers for the PCR totalled 60 Vbeta and 13 Jbeta. Assay: immunoSEQ multiplex PCR; the TCRdb copy retains only in-frame clones and omits some. The data contain 150,000 to 200,000 clones, around three quarters of them singletons. The sequenced sample was PBMCs. The receptors shown here come from a woman in her thirties or forties in good health and CMV-seronegative.

The genes are TRBV6-1 and TRBJ1-6; D gene unclear. The ends were cut back, 4 bases at V and 7 bases at J, with 11 bases in the middle. The germline gives CDR1 MNHNS, CDR2 SASEGT. CDR3 size: 14 residues. DNA for the CDR3: TGTGCCAGCAGTGCCTCTGGGCCCAATTCACCCCTCCACTTT. It translates to CASSASGPNSPLHF.

The chain links TRBV27 to TRBJ2-6; 11 positions agree with TRBD2. Germline values: CDR1 MNHEY, CDR2 SMNVEV (reference sequence). CDR3 size: 16 residues. J gave up 0 bases and V 10 bases, and 5 bases lay outside the gene matches. The CDR3 protein is CATRLAGNSGANVLTF. CDR3 nucleotides: TGTGCCACAAGACTAGCGGGAAACTCTGGGGCCAACGTCCTGACTTTC. Combining the CDR3 with reference TRBV27 and TRBJ2-6 gives the whole variable domain EAQVTQNPRYLITVTGKKLTVTCSQNMNHEYMSWYRQDPGLGLRQIYYSMNVEVTDKGDVPEGYKVSRKEKRNFPLILESPSPNQTSLYFCATRLAGNSGANVLTFGAGSRLTVL.

This chain links TRBV19 with TRBJ2-3, with a possible D match to TRBD2 (5 bases). The V and J ends lost 4 bases and 8 bases respectively, with 7 bases between them. CDR3 length: 11 amino acids. The germline gives CDR1 LNHDA, CDR2 SQIVND (reference sequence). The CDR3 here is CASSRESTQYF. For the CDR3, the DNA is TGTGCCAGTAGTAGGGAGAGTACGCAGTATTTT.

The sample holds one count of this clone. The V gene is TRBV19, the J gene TRBJ2-7, with TRBD2 identical over 14 bases. The V segment lost 4 bases and the J segment 4 bases; nucleotides outside the gene matches: 3. The CDR3 is 15 residues long. Germline lookup yields CDR1 LNHDA and CDR2 SQIVND (reference sequence). CDR3 coding DNA: TGTGCCAGTAGTACGGGACTAGCGGGAGAGTACGAGCAGTACTTC. As protein: CASSTGLAGEYEQYF.

CDR3 DNA sequence: TGCGCCAGCAGCCCCCGGGGGGACTCCTATAATTCACCCCTCCACTTT. Translation: CASSPRGDSYNSPLHF. The chain links TRBV5-1 to TRBJ1-6; TRBD1 might be the D (5 bases). Germline loops: CDR1 SGHRS, CDR2 YFSETQ. The V end lost 4 bases, the J end lost 0 bases, and 11 bases lay between the germline ends. The CDR3 covers 16 residues.

Of note for this clone: One end of the junction fails to match germline, which may point to a read error. Other DNA sequences in the same sample also yield this CDR3. This chain joins TRBV2 and TRBJ1-1; the match to TRBD1 covers 7 bases. This CDR3 has 14 amino acids. Germline V gene data show CDR1 as SNHLY and CDR2 as FYNNEI. The CDR3 region is CASRPDRLNTEAFF. In DNA, the CDR3 is TGTGCCAGCAGGCCGGACAGGTTGAACACTGAGGCTTTCTTT.

This rearrangement joins TRBV6-1 to TRBJ2-7; 14 nucleotides line up with TRBD2. There are 15 residues in the CDR3. Germline V gives CDR1 MNHNS, CDR2 SASEGT. J lost 3 bases, V lost 4 bases, and 2 bases had no gene match. CDR3 sequence reads: CASSGGLAGGYEQYF. For the CDR3, the DNA is TGTGCCAGCAGTGGTGGACTAGCGGGAGGCTACGAGCAGTACTTC.

The chain links TRBV6-5 to TRBJ1-1; D uncertain. CDR3 length equals 13 residues. From germline, CDR1 is MNHEY and CDR2 SVGAGI. Trimming cost V 4 bases and J 1 base, with 7 bases left between them. CDR3 region: CASSSSGNTEAFF. The DNA of the CDR3 is TGTGCCAGCAGTTCCAGTGGGAACACTGAAGCTTTCTTT.

V and J are TRBV18 and TRBJ1-3, with D perhaps TRBD1 (5 bases). The V gene's germline CDR1 is KGHSH and CDR2 LQKENI. V was trimmed by 3 bases and J by 0 bases, leaving 12 bases between them. The CDR3 contains 16 residues. CDR3 in amino acids: CASSPPTADSGNTIYF. CDR3 sequence (DNA): TGTGCCAGCTCACCCCCGACAGCAGACTCTGGAAACACCATATATTTT.

The chain uses TRBV27 and TRBJ1-5; TRBD1 matches 8 bases. After removal of 6 bases from V and 4 bases from J, the junction contained 8 bases not matched to a gene. This CDR3 is 15 amino acids long. CDR1 is MNHEY and CDR2 is SMNVEV in the germline V gene (reference sequence). The CDR3 spells CASRSGTGLNQPQHF. The CDR3 DNA is TGTGCCAGCAGATCCGGGACAGGACTAAATCAGCCCCAGCATTTT.

In this sample, this clone turned up a few times. The gene calls are TRBV28 and TRBJ2-7, with TRBD1 matching 7 bases. CDR1 is MDHEN and CDR2 is SYDVKM in the germline V gene. Trimming cost V 2 bases and J 0 bases; bases outside gene matches: 13. The CDR3 is 18 amino acids. The CDR3 spells CASSLPGTDDKGSYEQYF. CDR3 in DNA: TGTGCCAGCAGTTTACCCGGGACAGACGACAAAGGCTCCTACGAGCAGTACTTC. Based on the CDR3 plus reference TRBV28 and TRBJ2-7, the full variable domain is DVKVTQSSRYLVKRTGEKVFLECVQDMDHENMFWYRQDPGLGLRLIYFSYDVKMKEKGDIPEGYSVSREKKERFSLILESASTNQTSMYLCASSLPGTDDKGSYEQYFGPGTRLTVT.

This rearrangement joins TRBV11-3 to TRBJ2-7; the D gene is possibly TRBD1 (6 bases). This CDR3 has 16 amino acids. Trimming shortened V by 5 bases and J by 3 bases, and 20 bases separated the two germline ends. CDR1 SGHNT and CDR2 YENEEA come from the germline V gene. CDR3 protein: CASSLQTRQENYEQYF. The CDR3 DNA follows: TGTGCCAGCAGCCTCCAAACCCGACAGGAGAACTACGAGCAGTACTTC.

The J gene is TRBJ1-2, the V gene TRBV29-1, with TRBD1 matching 11 bases. The length of the CDR3 is 14 residues. CDR1 and CDR2 from the germline V gene are SQVTM and ANQGSEA. The ends lost 5 bases at V and 3 bases at J; junction bases unmatched: 5. This chain's CDR3 is CSVSPGQGDYGYTF. Here the CDR3 DNA reads TGCAGCGTTTCGCCGGGACAGGGGGACTATGGCTACACCTTC. The full variable domain, with the rest looked up from reference TRBV29-1 and TRBJ1-2, is SAVISQKPSRDICQRGTSLTIQCQVDSQVTMMFWYRQQPGQSLTLIATANQGSEATYESGFVIDKFPISRPNLTFSTLTVSNMSPEDSSIYLCSVSPGQGDYGYTFGSGTRLTVV.

The gene calls are TRBV4-1 and TRBJ1-4; 7 bases agree with TRBD1. V shed 4 bases and J 4 bases; nucleotides not matched to a gene: 9. In germline, CDR1 is MGHRA, CDR2 YSYEKL. This CDR3 spans 16 amino acids. The CDR3 protein is CASSPTRGPLNEKLFF. The CDR3 region has the DNA TGCGCCAGCAGCCCGACGAGGGGGCCTCTTAATGAAAAACTGTTTTTT.

V usage is TRBV18 and J usage is TRBJ1-3; 8 nucleotides align to TRBD1. Trimming took 4 bases from V and 2 from J; bases not matched to a gene: 4. Germline V lookup: CDR1 KGHSH, CDR2 LQKENI. The CDR3 covers 15 residues. The CDR3 DNA sequence: TGTGCCAGCTCACAAACAGGGGGGACTGGAAACACCATATATTTT. Translating gives CASSQTGGTGNTIYF.

The chain employs TRBV5-1 and TRBJ1-1; no reliable D call. CDR3 length: 16 amino acids. Germline V CDR1 and CDR2: SGHRS, YFSETQ. V lost 4 bases and J 1 base, leaving 17 bases between the germline ends. In DNA, the CDR3 is TGCGCCAGCAGCCCTGTAGAGTTAAGAACGAACACTGAAGCTTTCTTT. Protein sequence: CASSPVELRTNTEAFF.

The CDR3 region is CATNIAGGNEQFF. The CDR3 DNA is TGTGCCACCAACATAGCGGGAGGCAATGAGCAGTTCTTC. The chain couples TRBV4-2 to TRBJ2-1; 10 bases align to TRBD2. The length of the CDR3 is 13 residues. CDR1 is LGHNA, CDR2 YNFKEQ, per germline. V dropped 10 bases and J dropped 6; count of bases not matched to a gene: 6.